The T cell receptor beta chain described here comes from a study of blood T cell repertoires in COVID-19. Turning to the study itself: The United States, Italy and Spain supplied acute and convalescent COVID-19 samples.

This CDR3 is 13 amino acids long. V shed 7 bases, J shed 8 bases, and the junction held 8 bases outside the gene matches. The germline V gene encodes CDR1 MDHEN and CDR2 SYDVKM. Profiled with immunoSEQ multiplex PCR; TCRdb holds only in-frame clones, not every one. The data show 200,000 or so clones, 65% to 90% seen once. Cohorts were assigned according to the clinical history that participants reported. This receptor was identified in a woman aged 40 to 50 with acute COVID-19. This rearrangement joins TRBV28 to TRBJ1-2; 9 bases are a match to TRBD1. Specimen: PBMCs or T cells enriched from blood (not recorded which). CDR3 amino acids: CASMVDRGFGYTF. CDR3 DNA: TGTGCCAGCATGGTGGACAGGGGATTCGGCTACACCTTC.